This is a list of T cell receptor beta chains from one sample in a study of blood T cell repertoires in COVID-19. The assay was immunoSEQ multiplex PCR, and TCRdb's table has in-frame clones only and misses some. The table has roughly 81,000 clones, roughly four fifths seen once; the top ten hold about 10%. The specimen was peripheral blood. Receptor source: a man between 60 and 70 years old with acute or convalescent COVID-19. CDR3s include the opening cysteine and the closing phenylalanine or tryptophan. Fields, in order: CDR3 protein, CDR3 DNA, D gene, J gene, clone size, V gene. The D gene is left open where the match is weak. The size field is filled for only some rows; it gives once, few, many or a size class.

CASSLWAREAFF TGTGCCAGCAGTTTATGGGCCCGAGAAGCTTTCTTT . TRBJ1-1 few TRBV28
CASSQVSSGYNEQFF TGCGCCAGCAGCCAAGTCTCTAGCGGCTACAATGAGCAGTTCTTC TRBD2 TRBJ2-1 . TRBV4-1
CSASPGEEGYTF TGCAGTGCTAGTCCTGGGGAGGAAGGCTACACCTTC . TRBJ1-2 few TRBV20-1
CASSRTGIGYTF TGTGCCAGCAGCCGTACAGGAATCGGCTACACCTTC . TRBJ1-2 . TRBV7-9
CASSLGLAGGFDTQYF TGTGCCAGCAGCTTAGGGCTAGCGGGGGGCTTTGATACGCAGTATTTT TRBD2 TRBJ2-3 . TRBV11-3
CASSLTTSGGTDTQYF TGTGCCAGTAGTTTAACGACTAGCGGGGGCACAGATACGCAGTATTTT TRBD2 TRBJ2-3 once TRBV19
CASSFGGSQPQHF TGTGCCAGCAGTTTCGGGGGATCTCAGCCCCAGCATTTT . TRBJ1-5 . TRBV12-3/TRBV12-4
CASSIAREGGYTF TGTGCCAGTAGTATTGCCAGGGAGGGTGGCTACACCTTC . TRBJ1-2 . TRBV19
CASPLRGNTIYF TGTGCCAGCCCCCTCAGGGGAAACACCATATATTTT . TRBJ1-3 . TRBV3-1/TRBV3-2
CASSEDTEQFF TGTGCCAGCTCCGAGGACACCGAGCAGTTCTTC . TRBJ2-1 . TRBV18